The clone carrying this TCR beta chain was recorded a few times. Its antigen is as yet unknown. This sample is drawn from a study of spatial heterogeneity in lung cancer. Study-wide background: For the average unique TCR and UMI combination, more than ten occurrences appeared in raw reads.

Study-wide results and limits: Resection saw ubiquitous expanded tumor TCRs appear in blood more than follow-up did.

V lost 4 bases, J lost 0 bases, and 12 bases stayed unmatched. CDR1 and CDR2 (germline): SGHDT, YYEEEE. This CDR3 is 18 amino acids long. Time point given: sample taken at primary tumor resection. Extraction of whole RNA from tumor, nontumor lung or frozen PBMC preceded unsorted sequencing. Single TCR cDNA molecules each had their own unique molecular identifier. Using its own MiXCR run on the 5' RACE reads, TCRdb lists one record per CDR3 protein. The sample has fewer than 4,500 distinct CDR3 sequences; 8% to 9% are singletons. This clonotype was sampled from a female donor with early-stage non-small cell lung cancer. This chain connects TRBV5-6 to TRBJ2-1, with 8 bases matching TRBD2. The source was PBMCs, collected at surgery. The CDR3 sequence: CASSQVSKRGPSYNEQFF. For the CDR3, the DNA is TGTGCCAGCAGCCAAGTGAGTAAGCGGGGGCCCTCCTACAATGAGCAGTTCTTC.